This is a list of T cell receptor beta chains from one sample in a study of OX40 agonist ivuxolimab in advanced cancers. Some clones are missing from TCRdb's copy, which holds only in-frame ones; the method was immunoSEQ multiplex PCR. The table has over 55,000 clones, 84% seen once. Sequenced material: CD4+ or CD8+ T cells sorted from blood, taken in a trial of the OX40 agonist ivuxolimab. The receptors come from an adult with an advanced solid tumor such as melanoma, head and neck, liver or kidney cancer. Both conserved end residues are part of each CDR3. A D gene is named only where the DNA matches it firmly. Clone size is not always given. Where it is, it says once, few, many or a class for expanded clones.

>once|TRBD1|TRBV28|TRBJ1-5
CASSTNRQGRQPQHF
TGTGCCAGCAGTACCAACCGACAGGGACGTCAGCCCCAGCATTTT
>.|TRBD2|TRBV5-1|TRBJ2-5
CASSLGWTSDGETQYF
TGCGCCAGCAGCTTAGGTTGGACTAGCGACGGAGAGACCCAGTACTTC
>.|.|TRBV7-2|TRBJ2-3
CASTGQSGVSDTQYF
TGTGCCAGCACCGGACAGTCTGGAGTCTCGGATACGCAGTATTTT
>.|.|TRBV19|TRBJ1-2
CATHGRALLTNYGYTF
TGTGCCACCCACGGCAGGGCGCTACTCACTAACTATGGCTACACCTTC
>.|.|TRBV19|TRBJ1-4
CASTSHGLLNEKLFF
TGTGCCAGCACCTCACATGGACTGTTAAATGAAAAACTGTTTTTT
>.|.|TRBV10-1|TRBJ1-1
CASSVASKWNTEAFF
TGCGCCAGCAGTGTGGCCTCTAAGTGGAACACTGAAGCTTTCTTT
>.|.|TRBV4-1|TRBJ2-6
CASSQDSSGSGANVLTF
TGCGCCAGCAGCCAAGATTCTTCGGGGTCTGGGGCCAACGTCCTGACTTTC
>.|.|TRBV5-1|TRBJ2-1
CASTNLAEIYNEQFF
TGCGCCAGCACCAACTTAGCGGAAATCTACAATGAGCAGTTCTTC
>.|.|TRBV7-9|TRBJ2-1
CASSPLGRRSYNEQFF
TGTGCCAGCAGCCCGCTTGGGCGCAGGTCCTACAATGAGCAGTTCTTC
>.|.|TRBV7-2|TRBJ2-7
CASSPTRVRDEQYF
TGTGCCAGCAGCCCCACGAGGGTTAGGGACGAGCAGTACTTC
>.|.|TRBV5-6|TRBJ1-5
CASSLAGQNQPQHF
TGTGCCAGCAGCTTGGCCGGACAGAATCAGCCCCAGCATTTT
>.|.|TRBV7-2|TRBJ1-1
CASSTRNTEAFF
TGTGCCAGCAGCACGAGGAACACTGAAGCTTTCTTT
>.|.|TRBV11-2|TRBJ1-1
CASSRDSYTEAFF
TGTGCCAGCAGCAGAGACAGTTACACTGAAGCTTTCTTT
>.|.|TRBV7-2|TRBJ2-7
CASSLGLDISEQYF
TGTGCCAGCAGCTTAGGCTTAGACATATCCGAGCAGTACTTC
>few|.|TRBV10-3|TRBJ1-2
CAISDGSPYGYTF
TGTGCCATCAGTGATGGCAGTCCCTATGGCTACACCTTC
>.|.|TRBV6-1|TRBJ1-2
CASSESRGVNYGYTF
TGTGCCAGCAGTGAATCCCGAGGGGTTAACTATGGCTACACCTTC
>.|.|TRBV19|TRBJ1-5
CASSKGGQPQHF
TGTGCCAGTAGTAAGGGAGGACAGCCCCAGCATTTT
>.|TRBD2|TRBV11-2|TRBJ2-7
CASRRWGGSYEQYF
TGTGCCAGCAGGCGCTGGGGGGGGTCCTACGAGCAGTACTTC
>.|.|TRBV18|TRBJ1-1
CASSATGSTEAFF
TGTGCCAGCTCCGCCACAGGGAGCACTGAAGCTTTCTTT
>.|.|TRBV7-8|TRBJ2-2
CASSLYSSGGELFF
TGTGCCAGCAGCTTATATAGTAGTGGCGGGGAGCTGTTTTTT
>.|.|TRBV19|TRBJ1-3
CASKGSGNTIYF
TGTGCCAGTAAGGGCAGTGGAAACACCATATATTTT
>.|.|TRBV29-1|TRBJ2-1
CSTNGQHTGNEQFF
TGCAGCACCAACGGGCAACACACAGGGAATGAGCAGTTCTTC
>.|TRBD1|TRBV30|TRBJ2-2
CAWKTTGGSGELFF
TGTGCCTGGAAAACAACAGGGGGGTCCGGGGAGCTGTTTTTT
>.|TRBD2|TRBV9|TRBJ2-1
CASSQTTSGKGEQFF
TGTGCCAGCAGCCAAACGACTAGCGGGAAGGGTGAGCAGTTCTTC
>.|TRBD2|TRBV25-1|TRBJ2-5
CASGTRGVETQYF
TGTGCCAGTGGGACTCGGGGGGTGGAGACCCAGTACTTC
>.|TRBD1|TRBV28|TRBJ2-7
CASIVQGATYEQYF
TGTGCCAGCATCGTACAGGGGGCGACGTACGAGCAGTACTTC
>.|.|TRBV6-5|TRBJ2-7
CASIQPGRTYEQYF
TGTGCCAGCATCCAACCGGGACGGACCTACGAGCAGTACTTC
>.|TRBD2|TRBV7-2|TRBJ2-3
CASSLYGGVSTDTQYF
TGTGCCAGCAGCTTATACGGGGGGGTTAGCACAGATACGCAGTATTTT
>.|.|TRBV18|TRBJ2-3
CASSSESWGDTQYF
TGTGCCAGCTCATCTGAATCCTGGGGAGATACGCAGTATTTT
>.|.|TRBV13|TRBJ1-5
CASSLRPDQPQHF
TGTGCCAGCAGCTTACGACCAGATCAGCCCCAGCATTTT
>.|.|TRBV5-6|TRBJ1-2
CASSLGPGIGYGYTF
TGTGCCAGCAGCTTGGGTCCGGGTATAGGCTATGGCTACACCTTC
>.|.|TRBV7-3|TRBJ2-5
CASSLGAAQETQYF
TGTGCCAGCAGCTTAGGGGCGGCTCAAGAGACCCAGTACTTC
>.|.|TRBV6-5|TRBJ2-2
CASSRTGELFF
TGTGCCAGCAGCCGGACCGGGGAGCTGTTTTTT
>.|.|TRBV13|TRBJ1-2
CASSLRGPYGYTF
TGTGCCAGCAGCCTGAGGGGCCCCTATGGCTACACCTTC
>.|TRBD2|TRBV5-1|TRBJ2-7
CASSYAGGSGYEQYF
TGCGCCAGCAGCTACGCGGGGGGAAGCGGCTACGAGCAGTACTTC
>.|.|TRBV18|TRBJ1-2
CASSPAKNYGYTF
TGTGCCAGCTCACCGGCCAAGAACTATGGCTACACCTTC
>.|TRBD2|TRBV27|TRBJ2-7
CASSISGTILYEQYF
TGTGCCAGCAGCATATCCGGGACTATCCTCTACGAGCAGTACTTC
>once|TRBD1|TRBV5-1|TRBJ1-2
CASSLGTGGSDYGYTF
TGCGCCAGCAGCTTGGGGACAGGGGGCTCTGACTATGGCTACACCTTC
>.|.|TRBV2|TRBJ2-1
CASSWTANNEQFF
TGTGCCAGCAGTTGGACAGCTAACAATGAGCAGTTCTTC
>.|.|TRBV18|TRBJ2-7
CASSPSNEQYF
TGTGCCAGCTCTCCCTCCAACGAGCAGTACTTC
>.|TRBD2|TRBV6-1|TRBJ2-7
CASTRGGSGSYEQYF
TGTGCCAGCACTCGAGGGGGTAGCGGGAGTTACGAGCAGTACTTC
>.|.|TRBV30|TRBJ1-2
CAWSVNYGYTF
TGTGCCTGGAGTGTAAACTATGGCTACACCTTC
>.|.|TRBV29-1|TRBJ2-7
CSASGSFSYEQYF
TGCAGCGCCTCCGGTTCCTTCTCCTACGAGCAGTACTTC
>.|TRBD2|TRBV10-2|TRBJ2-1
CASSESRLAGKNEQFF
TGCGCCAGCAGTGAGTCGAGACTAGCGGGAAAGAATGAGCAGTTCTTC
>.|.|TRBV5-1|TRBJ2-1
CASSEGAGRYNEQFF
TGCGCCAGCAGCGAGGGGGCGGGACGCTACAATGAGCAGTTCTTC
>.|.|TRBV4-2|TRBJ2-3
CASSLRGADTQYF
TGTGCCAGCAGCTTGAGGGGTGCAGATACGCAGTATTTT
>.|.|TRBV5-1|TRBJ2-2
CASRADGTGELFF
TGCGCCAGCAGGGCCGATGGCACCGGGGAGCTGTTTTTT
>.|.|TRBV7-2|TRBJ2-7
CASSLGSPYEQYF
TGTGCCAGCAGCTTGGGAAGTCCCTACGAGCAGTACTTC
>.|.|TRBV6-5|TRBJ1-2
CASSYSGGESNYGYTF
TGTGCCAGCAGTTACTCAGGGGGGGAGTCTAACTATGGCTACACCTTC
>.|TRBD1|TRBV11-2|TRBJ1-4
CASSRPIQGEGEKLFF
TGTGCCAGCAGCCGCCCCATCCAGGGGGAGGGCGAAAAACTGTTTTTT
>.|TRBD2|TRBV5-1|TRBJ2-5
CASRLGPPVAGGLSGAQYF
TGCGCCAGCCGCTTGGGCCCCCCAGTAGCGGGAGGTCTCTCAGGAGCCCAGTACTTC
>.|.|TRBV7-2|TRBJ1-2
CASSLGRYGYTF
TGTGCCAGCAGCTTAGGAAGGTATGGCTACACCTTC
>.|TRBD1|TRBV7-9|TRBJ1-1
CASSLGQGNEAFF
TGTGCCAGCAGCCTGGGACAGGGAAATGAAGCTTTCTTT
>.|TRBD1|TRBV7-2|TRBJ1-3
CASSSTYRGQAGNTIYF
TGTGCCAGCAGCTCCACTTACAGGGGGCAAGCTGGAAACACCATATATTTT
>.|.|TRBV6-1|TRBJ2-3
CASKSDTDTQYF
TGTGCCAGCAAGAGCGACACAGATACGCAGTATTTT
>.|TRBD1|TRBV19|TRBJ1-3
CASSLRGPGGNSGNTIYF
TGTGCCAGTAGCCTTCGGGGTCCAGGGGGCAATTCCGGAAACACCATATATTTT